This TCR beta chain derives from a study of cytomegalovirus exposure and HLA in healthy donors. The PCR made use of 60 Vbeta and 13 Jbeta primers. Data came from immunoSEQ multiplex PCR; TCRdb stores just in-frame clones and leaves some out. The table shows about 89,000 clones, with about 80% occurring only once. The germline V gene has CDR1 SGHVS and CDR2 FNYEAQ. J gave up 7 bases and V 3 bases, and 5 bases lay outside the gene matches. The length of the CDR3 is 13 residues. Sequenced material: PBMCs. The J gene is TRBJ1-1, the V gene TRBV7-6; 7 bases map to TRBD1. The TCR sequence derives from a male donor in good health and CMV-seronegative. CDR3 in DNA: TGTGCCAGCAGCTTTGGCCAGGGGGGTGAAGCTTTCTTT. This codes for CASSFGQGGEAFF.